A single sample gave rise to the 11 T cell receptor beta chains below, sequenced in a study of naive and memory T cell subsets. An equimolar mix of two oligonucleotides served as the beta constant-region primer for TRBC1 and TRBC2. TCRdb reprocessed the UMI-ligation and nested PCR reads via MiXCR and lists one record per CDR3 protein. The sample holds roughly 27,000 distinct CDR3 sequences, about 10% seen once. Material: effector memory CD4+ T cells from blood. Noted subset: effector memory, CD45RA- CD27-. The origin of the receptors is a human donor in good health.

Comments on this clonotype: One end of the junction fails to match germline, which may point to a read error. The rearrangement uses TRBV30 and TRBJ2-3; D is ambiguous. This CDR3 comprises 14 residues. CDR1 is GTSNPN and CDR2 is SVGIG in the germline V gene (reference sequence). Here the CDR3 DNA reads TGTGCCTGGGGTGTGCTCCCCGGGACAGATACGCAGTATTTT. Translated, it gives CAWGVLPGTDTQYF.

This clonotype showed up many times. The chain uses TRBV20-1 and TRBJ2-5, with D possibly being TRBD2 (5 bases). Looked up from germline, CDR1 is DFQATT and CDR2 is SNEGSKA (reference sequence). Between the trimmed V and J ends, which lost 3 bases and 3 bases, there was a span of 17 bases. CDR3 length equals 15 residues. For the CDR3, the DNA is TGCAGTGCTAGCCACCCATACGGGATGGAAGAGACCCAGTACTTC. It yields the protein CSASHPYGMEETQYF.

This clonotype was detected ten times or more. The chain recombines TRBV2 with TRBJ2-3; 15 bases map to TRBD2. Germline V lookup: CDR1 SNHLY, CDR2 FYNNEI. After removal of 3 bases from V and 5 bases from J, the junction contained 9 bases not matched to a gene. The CDR3 covers 18 residues. The CDR3 coding sequence is TGTGCCAGCAGTGATCCGGGACTAGCGGGGGGCCGGGGAGATACGCAGTATTTT. Translating gives CASSDPGLAGGRGDTQYF. Looking up the rest from reference TRBV2 and TRBJ2-3 gives the full variable domain: EPEVTQTPSHQVTQMGQEVILRCVPISNHLYFYWYRQILGQKVEFLVSFYNNEISEKSEIFDDQFSVERPDGSNFTLKIRSTKLEDSAMYFCASSDPGLAGGRGDTQYFGPGTRLTVL.

At least ten counts were recorded for this clonotype. The chain couples TRBV27 to TRBJ1-3; D not certain. The CDR3 contains 14 residues. V lost 6 bases and J lost 4, with 13 bases in between. The germline gives CDR1 MNHEY, CDR2 SMNVEV (reference sequence). The CDR3 spells CASSRRAVGNTIYF. In nucleotides, the CDR3 is TGTGCCAGCAGCAGGAGGGCCGTCGGAAACACCATATATTTT.

This clonotype was detected a few times. This chain joins TRBV7-2 and TRBJ1-1, with D possibly TRBD1 on 6 matching bases. The CDR3 runs to 12 residues. CDR1 is SGHTA, CDR2 FQGNSA, per germline. V lost 5 bases and J lost 10, with 14 bases in between. The DNA for the CDR3 is TGTGCCAGCAGCCGCGAGGGGGTCCTAGCTTTCTTT. As protein: CASSREGVLAFF.

The V and J genes are TRBV5-8 and TRBJ2-5, with 8 bases fitting TRBD1. The V gene's germline CDR1 is SGHTS and CDR2 YDEGEE. The trim removed 2 bases at V and 4 bases at J, leaving 10 bases unmatched. The CDR3 runs 16 residues. The CDR3 region has the DNA TGTGCCAGCAGCTTACATGAGACAGGGGCTGGAGAGACCCAGTACTTC. This translates into CASSLHETGAGETQYF. The variable domain in full, with the rest retrieved from reference TRBV5-8 and TRBJ2-5, is EAGVTQSPTHLIKTRGQQATLRCSPISGHTSVYWYQQALGLGLQFLLWYDEGEERNRGNFPPRFSGRQFPNYSSELNVNALELEDSALYLCASSLHETGAGETQYFGPGTRLLVL.

For this clonotype: A junction end diverges from the germline sequence, so it may reflect a read error. This rearrangement joins TRBV7-8 to TRBJ2-1; D is perhaps TRBD1 or TRBD2 (5 bases each). The CDR3 is 15 amino acids. The germline V gene encodes CDR1 SGHVS and CDR2 FQNEAQ. This chain's CDR3 is CERSFRGAQYNEKFF. CDR3 coding DNA: TGTGAAAGAAGCTTTAGAGGGGCCCAATACAATGAGAAGTTCTTC.

The chain's CDR3 is CASSSTTGARGEQYF. The CDR3 DNA follows: TGTGCCAGCAGCTCAACGACAGGGGCCCGGGGTGAGCAGTACTTC. The chain is built from TRBV11-1 and TRBJ2-7, with 8 nucleotides matching TRBD1. CDR1 is SGHAT and CDR2 is FQDESV in the germline V gene (reference sequence). The CDR3 has 15 residues. The V and J ends lost 4 bases and 7 bases, in that order; junction bases with no gene match: 12.

V usage is TRBV6-2 or TRBV6-3 and J usage is TRBJ1-1; the D is unclear. The CDR3 is 13 amino acids. The V and J ends lost 6 bases and 7 bases respectively, with 15 bases between them. CDR1 is MNHEY, CDR2 SVGEGT, per germline. CDR3 bases: TGTGCCAGCAGAAACACGGGTTCCGATGAAGCTTTCTTT. Translated, it gives CASRNTGSDEAFF.

There are a few counts of this clonotype. The gene calls are TRBV25-1 and TRBJ1-1, with D perhaps matching TRBD1 (6 bases). Germline-derived CDR1 and CDR2 are MGHDK and SYGVNS. Between the trimmed V and J ends, which lost 4 bases and 4 bases, there was a span of 16 bases. The CDR3 contains 15 residues. CDR3 amino acids: CASSGHTGYGTEAFF. The CDR3 DNA follows: TGTGCCAGCAGTGGTCATACAGGGTATGGCACTGAAGCTTTCTTT.

This clonotype has a count of ten or more. The CDR3 protein is CAISESSATSNTDTQYF. Here the CDR3 DNA reads TGTGCCATCAGTGAGTCGAGTGCCACTTCTAACACAGATACGCAGTATTTT. This chain joins TRBV10-3 and TRBJ2-3, with unresolved D. The length of the CDR3 is 17 residues. Germline-derived CDR1 and CDR2 are ENHRY and SYGVKD. V gave up 0 bases and J gave up 2 bases, with 15 bases separating them.